The clone carrying this T cell receptor (beta chain) appeared once. Antigen specificity is unknown. At one end the junction does not follow the germline gene, possibly because of a read error. The data were obtained in a study of glioma-infiltrating T cells. Study outcomes and limitations: Tissue and blood shared very few CDR3 sequences.

The iRepertoire nested amplicon-rescue multiplex PCR amplified TCR alpha and beta CDR3s from RNA. In TCRdb, the multiplex PCR reads were re-called with MiXCR into one record per CDR3 protein. The table has around 2,800 distinct CDR3 sequences, around a third seen once. In germline, CDR1 is SGHDN, CDR2 FVKESK. This CDR3 region has 13 residues. Material: glioma tissue, nonneoplastic brain tissue, or PBMCs (not recorded which). The chain couples TRBV14 to TRBJ2-5; no clear D gene. This TCR was sampled from a human donor with low-grade glioma or glioblastoma, undergoing nonglioma brain surgery, or in good health (not recorded which). The CDR3 nucleotides are TGTGCCAGCGGCCAGTTGTACCAAGAGACCCAGTACTTC. It is translated as CASGQLYQETQYF. Looking up the rest from reference TRBV14 and TRBJ2-5 gives the full variable domain: EAGVTQFPSHSVIEKGQTVTLRCDPISGHDNLYWYRRVMGKEIKFLLHFVKESKQDESGMPNNRFLAERTGGTYSTLKVQPAELEDSGVYFCASGQLYQETQYFGPGTRLLVL.